This T cell receptor beta chain was retrieved from a study of T and B cells in COVID-19 patients. Study at large: Recovered patients mostly had mild to moderate COVID-19 managed as outpatients. Study-level findings and limits: In COVID-19 patients, T cell receptor beta variable and joining gene use was reportedly strongly skewed.

Trimming stripped 8 bases from V and 5 bases from J, with 12 bases between. This CDR3 is built from 13 residues. Per the germline V gene, CDR1 is ENHRY and CDR2 is SYGVKD. Blood genomic DNA input for TRB amplification was 250-500 ng. TRB rearrangements were amplified by multiplex PCR with BIOMED2 TRB-A/B primers. TCRdb fed the multiplex PCR reads into MiXCR, producing one record per CDR3 protein. The sample shows approximately 7,800 distinct CDR3 sequences, about 27% of them seen only once. With respect to this clonotype: Its antigen is undetermined.

The sequencing input was blood. The origin of this receptor is a human donor with active COVID-19. The rearrangement uses TRBV10-3 and TRBJ2-2; the D call may be TRBD1 or TRBD2 (6 bases each). The CDR3 loop is CAIGRGRTGELFF. The CDR3 coding sequence is TGTGCCATCGGAAGGGGGAGGACCGGGGAGCTGTTTTTT.